This T cell receptor (beta chain) was identified during a study of cytomegalovirus exposure and HLA in healthy donors. It was with 60 Vbeta and 13 Jbeta primers that the PCR ran. Clones were sequenced by immunoSEQ multiplex PCR, and TCRdb holds only the in-frame ones, with some missing. The table includes around 150,000 clones, 75% to 85% detected once. The sample holds a few counts of this clone. The clonotype comes from a male donor in good health and CMV-seropositive. Material for sequencing was PBMCs.

For the CDR3, the DNA is TGTGCCAGCAGGGGGACAGGCTATAGCAATCAGCCCCAGCATTTT. Translated, it gives CASRGTGYSNQPQHF. The chain joins TRBV2 to TRBJ1-5; 8 nucleotides agree with TRBD1. The CDR3 runs 15 residues. The germline gives CDR1 SNHLY, CDR2 FYNNEI. V dropped 6 bases and J dropped 0; count of bases not matched to a gene: 4.